This passage covers 19 T cell receptor beta chains from one sample sequenced in a study of cytomegalovirus exposure and HLA in healthy donors. Vbeta (60) and Jbeta (13) primers were used in the PCR. Measured with immunoSEQ multiplex PCR; TCRdb has only the in-frame clones, and not every one. The repertoire includes around 110,000 clones, 65% to 85% of them detected once, and 2.5% to 3.5% sits in the top ten. The sequenced material came from PBMCs. The receptor source for this set is a male donor in good health and CMV-seropositive.

This chain's CDR3 is CASTAGTGAPNYGYTF. The CDR3 DNA follows: TGTGCCAGCACCGCCGGGACAGGGGCCCCTAACTATGGCTACACCTTC. The rearrangement uses TRBV27 and TRBJ1-2, with 10 nucleotides matching TRBD1. The CDR3 covers 16 residues. CDR1 is MNHEY, CDR2 SMNVEV, per germline (reference sequence). J was trimmed by 0 bases and V by 7 bases; bases with no gene match: 8.

The rearrangement links TRBV4-1 to TRBJ2-3; D is possibly TRBD1 (6 bases). Looked up from germline, CDR1 is MGHRA and CDR2 is YSYEKL. The V gene lost 1 base and the J gene lost 5 bases, with 16 bases spanning the gap. The CDR3 runs to 16 residues. Here the CDR3 DNA reads TGCGCCAGCAGCCAAGCGCGGACAGCCTCAGTAGATACGCAGTATTTT. Encoded protein: CASSQARTASVDTQYF.

This clone was counted once. V usage is TRBV6-6 and J usage is TRBJ1-4; possibly TRBD1 for D (5 bases). CDR3 size: 13 residues. Trimming took 4 bases from V and 5 from J, leaving 8 bases between them. Per the germline V gene, CDR1 is MNHNY and CDR2 is SVGAGI (reference sequence). The CDR3 sequence is CASSWTQNEKLFF. The CDR3 nucleotides read TGTGCCAGCAGTTGGACACAGAATGAAAAACTGTTTTTT.

J is TRBJ2-7 and V is TRBV6-1; D remains unclear. CDR1 is MNHNS, CDR2 SASEGT, per germline. The CDR3 runs to 15 residues. V was shortened by 2 bases and J by 2 bases, with 13 bases between the two germline ends. CDR3 sequence: CASSEQRSVPYEQYF. DNA of the CDR3: TGTGCCAGCAGTGAACAAAGGAGTGTCCCCTACGAGCAGTACTTC.

The chain combines TRBV10-3 with TRBJ1-2; D unresolved. V lost 4 bases, J lost 4 bases, and 10 bases lay in between. The V gene's germline CDR1 is ENHRY and CDR2 SYGVKD. This CDR3 contains 13 residues. CDR3 DNA sequence: TGTGCCATCAGTGTCACAGATCTCTATGGCTACACCTTC. It yields the protein CAISVTDLYGYTF.

The chain is built from TRBV11-2 and TRBJ1-1, with D tentatively TRBD1 (6 bases). The V gene's germline CDR1 is SGHAT and CDR2 FQNNGV. CDR3 length equals 12 residues. Trimming took off 2 bases at V and 11 bases at J, with 12 bases between the two ends. CDR3 DNA: TGTGCCAGCAGCTTATCCATAAGGGGGGCTTTCTTT. Its translation: CASSLSIRGAFF.

V gene TRBV7-9 combines with J gene TRBJ2-1, with TRBD1 identical over 11 bases. J lost 5 bases, V lost 5 bases, and 8 bases had no gene match. The CDR3 extends over 16 amino acids. Looked up from germline, CDR1 is SEHNR and CDR2 is FQNEAQ (reference sequence). The DNA for the CDR3 is TGTGCCAGCAGCCCCCCCCCGGGACAGGGGGACAATGAGCAGTTCTTC. The encoded protein is CASSPPPGQGDNEQFF. Full variable domain (outside the CDR3, taken from reference TRBV7-9 and TRBJ2-1): DTGVSQNPRHKITKRGQNVTFRCDPISEHNRLYWYRQTLGQGPEFLTYFQNEAQLEKSRLLSDRFSAERPKGSFSTLEIQRTEQGDSAMYLCASSPPPGQGDNEQFFGPGTRLTVL.

This clone has a single count. The CDR3 here is CASSRSTSTDTQYF. CDR3 nucleotides: TGTGCCAGCAGCCGGAGTACTAGCACAGATACGCAGTATTTT. V is TRBV7-9 and J is TRBJ2-3, with D uncertain. CDR3 length equals 14 residues. V lost 5 bases and J lost 0, with 9 bases in between. Germline V gives CDR1 SEHNR, CDR2 FQNEAQ (reference sequence). The full variable domain, completed using reference TRBV7-9 and TRBJ2-3, is DTGVSQNPRHKITKRGQNVTFRCDPISEHNRLYWYRQTLGQGPEFLTYFQNEAQLEKSRLLSDRFSAERPKGSFSTLEIQRTEQGDSAMYLCASSRSTSTDTQYFGPGTRLTVL.

The chain carries TRBV6-5 and TRBJ2-3; 7 bases are a match to TRBD1. There are 14 residues in the CDR3. The V gene end was trimmed by 4 bases and the J gene end by 2 bases; junction bases not matched to a gene: 3. Looked up from germline, CDR1 is MNHEY and CDR2 is SVGAGI. CDR3: CASSSTGTTDTQYF. The CDR3 coding sequence is TGTGCCAGCAGTTCGACAGGGACCACAGATACGCAGTATTTT.

J is TRBJ1-4 and V is TRBV4-3; D gene unclear. V shed 0 bases and J shed 7 bases, with 6 bases lying between them. This CDR3 is 13 amino acids long. Germline CDR1 is LGHNA and CDR2 is YSLEER. CDR3 DNA: TGCGCCAGCAGCCAAGACGGGGTTGAAAAACTGTTTTTT. This translates into CASSQDGVEKLFF.

The gene calls are TRBV5-6 and TRBJ2-7, with TRBD2 matching over 9 bases. Germline V gives CDR1 SGHDT, CDR2 YYEEEE. This CDR3 comprises 15 residues. The V and J ends lost 0 bases and 2 bases, in that order; junction bases with no gene match: 3. CDR3 sequence: CASSLVREGPYEQYF. In nucleotides, the CDR3 is TGTGCCAGCAGCTTGGTGCGGGAGGGCCCCTACGAGCAGTACTTC.

This clone was seen once. The chain joins TRBV7-2 to TRBJ2-5; the match to TRBD2 covers 7 bases. The CDR3 loop spans 15 amino acids. Germline lookup yields CDR1 SGHTA and CDR2 FQGNSA. V trimming: 5 bases; J trimming: 2 bases; junction bases outside the gene matches: 8. The chain's CDR3 is CASSRRLAEQETQYF. The CDR3 bases are TGTGCCAGCAGCAGGCGGCTAGCGGAACAAGAGACCCAGTACTTC.

The gene calls are TRBV6-5 and TRBJ1-5; D may be TRBD1 (6 bases). V was shortened by 7 bases and J by 7 bases, with 17 bases between the two germline ends. Germline V CDR1 and CDR2: MNHEY, SVGAGI. The CDR3 spans 14 residues. The CDR3 coding sequence is TGTGCCAGCATGATGGGGGGGGCTGGGCAGCCCCAGCATTTT. This encodes CASMMGGAGQPQHF.

J is TRBJ2-7 and V is TRBV9; tentatively, D is TRBD2 (6 bases). CDR3 length: 15 amino acids. Trimming pared 0 bases from V and 2 bases from J, leaving 12 bases between. Germline CDR1 is SGDLS and CDR2 is YYNGEE. The CDR3 is CASSVAFGSPYEQYF. The CDR3 DNA reads TGTGCCAGCAGCGTAGCTTTCGGGAGTCCCTACGAGCAGTACTTC.

The rearrangement uses TRBV7-6 and TRBJ2-1; 15 bases align to TRBD2. This CDR3 spans 21 amino acids. Trimming at V came to 3 bases and at J to 4 bases, leaving 16 bases not matched to a gene. Germline V lookup: CDR1 SGHVS, CDR2 FNYEAQ. Written as DNA, the CDR3 is TGTGCCAGCAGCTTTAAAGGCCGCGGACTAGCGGGAGGGGGTCCATACAATGAGCAGTTCTTC. It codes for CASSFKGRGLAGGGPYNEQFF.

The genes are TRBV9 and TRBJ2-2; no clear D. V was pared by 4 bases and J by 5 bases, with 6 bases between. The CDR3 spans 12 residues. Germline V lookup: CDR1 SGDLS, CDR2 YYNGEE. CDR3 in DNA: TGTGCCAGCAGCACCTATACCGGGGAGCTGTTTTTT. It translates to CASSTYTGELFF.

V gene TRBV29-1 combines with J gene TRBJ1-1, with 8 bases lining up with TRBD1. Germline CDR1 and CDR2: SQVTM and ANQGSEA. This CDR3 comprises 14 residues. V was clipped by 7 bases and J by 4 bases; unmatched bases: 11. The CDR3 bases are TGCAGCGCAAACCAACAACAGGGGGGCACTGAAGCTTTCTTT. Translation gives CSANQQQGGTEAFF. Filled out from reference TRBV29-1 and TRBJ1-1, the complete variable domain reads SAVISQKPSRDICQRGTSLTIQCQVDSQVTMMFWYRQQPGQSLTLIATANQGSEATYESGFVIDKFPISRPNLTFSTLTVSNMSPEDSSIYLCSANQQQGGTEAFFGQGTRLTVV.

The genes are TRBV27 and TRBJ2-3; D might be TRBD2 (5 bases). The V gene lost 11 bases and the J gene lost 6 bases, with 15 bases spanning the gap. The CDR3 length is 12 residues. In germline, CDR1 is MNHEY, CDR2 SMNVEV (reference sequence). The CDR3 region has the DNA TGTGCCTCCGCCTATCCGGGGGATACGCAGTATTTT. The encoded protein is CASAYPGDTQYF.

V and J are TRBV6-5 and TRBJ2-7, with 8 positions matching TRBD1. Germline CDR1 and CDR2: MNHEY and SVGAGI. CDR3 length equals 15 residues. V trimming: 2 bases; J trimming: 1 base; junction bases outside the gene matches: 4. The CDR3 bases are TGTGCCAGCAGTTACCGGGACAGGCGATCCTACGAGCAGTACTTC. It encodes CASSYRDRRSYEQYF.